The clone carrying this T cell receptor beta chain was counted a single time. No antigen is known for it. Libraries were prepared by immunoSEQ multiplex PCR; TCRdb keeps only in-frame clonotypes and omits some of them. The profile covers 90,000 to 110,000 clones, with more than 70% appearing a single time and less than 2.5% taken by the ten largest. The data belong to a study of cytomegalovirus exposure and HLA in healthy donors. Study-level information: The use of the same platform for the roughly 110 validation repertoires and the approximately 670 first-cohort repertoires was reported by a later analysis.

Study conclusions and caveats: Despite most TCR sequences being rare, some public TCRs occurred in many donors.

CDR1 is KGHSH and CDR2 is LQKENI in the germline V gene. The CDR3 runs 14 residues. V lost 2 bases to trimming and J lost 6 bases; unmatched junction nucleotides: 5. Sequencing used PBMCs. The receptor was isolated from a woman younger than 35 in good health and CMV-seronegative. The rearrangement uses TRBV18 and TRBJ2-5, with TRBD2 matching 8 bases. CDR3 in amino acids: CASSPVSGGKTQYF. The CDR3 nucleotides are TGTGCCAGCTCACCAGTTTCGGGAGGGAAGACCCAGTACTTC.